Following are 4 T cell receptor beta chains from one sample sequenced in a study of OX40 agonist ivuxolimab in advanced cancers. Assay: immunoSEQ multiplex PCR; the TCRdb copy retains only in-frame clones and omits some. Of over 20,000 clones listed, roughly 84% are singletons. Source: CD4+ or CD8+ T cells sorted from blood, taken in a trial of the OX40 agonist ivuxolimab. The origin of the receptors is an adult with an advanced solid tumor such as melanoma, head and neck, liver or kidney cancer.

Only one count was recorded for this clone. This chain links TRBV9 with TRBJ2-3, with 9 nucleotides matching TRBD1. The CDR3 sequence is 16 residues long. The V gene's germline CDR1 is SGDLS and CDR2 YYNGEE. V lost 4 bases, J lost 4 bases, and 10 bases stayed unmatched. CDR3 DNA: TGTGCCAGCAGCATTAACCGGGACAGGGAGTCAGATACGCAGTATTTT. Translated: CASSINRDRESDTQYF.

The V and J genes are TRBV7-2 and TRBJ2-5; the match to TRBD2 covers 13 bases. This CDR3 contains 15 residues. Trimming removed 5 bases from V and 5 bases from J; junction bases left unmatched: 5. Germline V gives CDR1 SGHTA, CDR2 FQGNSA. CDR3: CASSTTSGGRETQYF. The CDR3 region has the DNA TGTGCCAGCAGCACGACTAGCGGGGGGCGGGAGACCCAGTACTTC.

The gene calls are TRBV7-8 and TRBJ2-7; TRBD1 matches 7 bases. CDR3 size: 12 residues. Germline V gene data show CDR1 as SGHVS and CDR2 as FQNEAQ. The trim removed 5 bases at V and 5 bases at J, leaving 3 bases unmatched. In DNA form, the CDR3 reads TGTGCCAGCAGCCGACAGGGTAACGAGCAGTACTTC. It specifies CASSRQGNEQYF.

CDR3 sequence (DNA): TGTGCCAGCAGCTTAGGAGGGTCAGACACCATATATTTT. Translating gives CASSLGGSDTIYF. V is TRBV7-2 and J is TRBJ1-3, with no clear D. CDR1 and CDR2 (germline): SGHTA, FQGNSA. This CDR3 contains 13 residues. V was shortened by 1 base and J by 8 bases, with 9 bases between the two germline ends. The variable domain in full, completed from reference TRBV7-2 and TRBJ1-3, reads GAGVSQSPSNKVTEKGKDVELRCDPISGHTALYWYRQSLGQGLEFLIYFQGNSAPDKSGLPSDRFSAERTGGSVSTLTIQRTQQEDSAVYLCASSLGGSDTIYFGEGSWLTVV.